The next 30 T cell receptor beta chains were all read from a single sample in a study of blood T cells in healthy people across ages. Combining a sample-barcoded 5' primer with a J-beta primer mix, a second PCR ran for roughly 7 to 11 cycles. Each CDR3 protein gets one entry after TCRdb re-called the 5' RACE reads with MiXCR. Here the sample spans roughly 1.5 million distinct CDR3 sequences, 35% to 45% being singletons. Sequencing was done on a sample of blood. These receptors all come from a woman between 18 and 29 years old in good health.

The rearrangement uses TRBV11-2 and TRBJ2-3; 10 nucleotides match TRBD2. The germline V gene encodes CDR1 SGHAT and CDR2 FQNNGV. V lost 5 bases and J lost 6; bases outside the gene matches: 8. The CDR3 runs 15 residues. CDR3 protein: CASSRPAGGGDTQYF. The CDR3 nucleotides read TGTGCCAGCAGCCGCCCAGCGGGAGGGGGGGATACGCAGTATTTT.

This clonotype occurred a few times. The chain links TRBV3-1 to TRBJ1-5; 8 bases match TRBD1. Germline CDR1 LGHDT, CDR2 YNNKEL (reference sequence). J lost 6 bases, V lost 1 base, and 8 bases had no gene match. This CDR3 comprises 16 residues. For the CDR3, the DNA is TGTGCCAGCAGCCAAGGTGGACAGGGAGATGGTCAGCCCCAGCATTTT. This translates into CASSQGGQGDGQPQHF.

The V call is TRBV9, the J call TRBJ2-3, with D perhaps matching TRBD1 or TRBD2 (6 bases each). CDR1 is SGDLS and CDR2 is YYNGEE in the germline V gene. There are 15 residues in the CDR3. Trimming stripped 1 base from V and 8 bases from J, with 17 bases between. CDR3 sequence: CASSVRGLGSGTQYF. In DNA form, the CDR3 reads TGTGCCAGCAGCGTACGGGGGCTAGGCAGTGGTACGCAGTATTTT. Full variable domain (rest looked up from reference TRBV9 and TRBJ2-3): DSGVTQTPKHLITATGQRVTLRCSPRSGDLSVYWYQQSLDQGLQFLIQYYNGEERAKGNILERFSAQQFPDLHSELNLSSLELGDSALYFCASSVRGLGSGTQYFGPGTRLTVL.

The chain combines TRBV20-1 with TRBJ1-5; TRBD1 is a possible D gene (6 bases). Germline V gene lookup returns CDR1 DFQATT and CDR2 SNEGSKA (reference sequence). With 6 bases removed from V and 6 bases from J, the gap between germline ends came to 15 bases. The CDR3 runs 13 residues. CDR3 bases: TGCAGTGCCCTATTTCAGGGGACTCAGCCCCAGCATTTT. Amino acid sequence: CSALFQGTQPQHF.

CDR3 residues: CAISEGRESGGYTF. The CDR3 bases are TGTGCCATCAGTGAGGGGCGGGAGTCAGGTGGCTACACCTTC. The V gene is TRBV10-3, the J gene TRBJ1-2; no definite D call. Trimming cost V 2 bases and J 7 bases, with 14 bases left between them. Looked up from germline, CDR1 is ENHRY and CDR2 is SYGVKD. This CDR3 is 14 amino acids long.

The CDR3 nucleotides are TGTGCCAGCAGCGTAACGGGGGGCCCAATATACAATGAGCAGTTCTTC. It codes for CASSVTGGPIYNEQFF. The chain employs TRBV9 and TRBJ2-1; TRBD2 might be the D (7 bases). The V and J ends lost 1 base and 4 bases respectively, with 15 bases between them. The CDR3 covers 16 residues. CDR1 and CDR2 from the germline V gene are SGDLS and YYNGEE. The full variable domain, with the rest looked up from reference TRBV9 and TRBJ2-1, is DSGVTQTPKHLITATGQRVTLRCSPRSGDLSVYWYQQSLDQGLQFLIQYYNGEERAKGNILERFSAQQFPDLHSELNLSSLELGDSALYFCASSVTGGPIYNEQFFGPGTRLTVL.

The chain uses TRBV6-5 and TRBJ2-5; 9 bases map to TRBD1. This CDR3 is built from 14 residues. V was clipped by 9 bases and J by 11 bases; unmatched bases: 16. Germline CDR1 and CDR2: MNHEY and SVGAGI. The CDR3 here is CASKPGQGTEEQYF. DNA of the CDR3: TGTGCCAGTAAGCCGGGACAGGGAACGGAGGAGCAGTACTTC.

The chain employs TRBV7-9 and TRBJ2-3, with TRBD2 as a possible D gene (6 bases). This CDR3 has 17 residues. Germline loops: CDR1 SEHNR, CDR2 FQNEAQ (reference sequence). Trimming pared 2 bases from V and 6 bases from J, leaving 21 bases between. CDR3 nucleotide sequence: TGTGCCAGCAGCTTAAATAGCGGCGACGGCCGGTCCGATACGCAGTATTTT. This gives the protein CASSLNSGDGRSDTQYF. Using reference TRBV7-9 and TRBJ2-3 for the parts outside the CDR3, the full variable domain is DTGVSQNPRHKITKRGQNVTFRCDPISEHNRLYWYRQTLGQGPEFLTYFQNEAQLEKSRLLSDRFSAERPKGSFSTLEIQRTEQGDSAMYLCASSLNSGDGRSDTQYFGPGTRLTVL.

As for this clonotype: The limits of the CDR3 on the DNA are not certain, so only TCRdb's listed CDR3 is given. This chain links TRBV29-1 with TRBJ1-6; the D call of TRBD1 is as the table states it, not checked on the DNA. CDR1 is SQVTM and CDR2 is ANQGSEA in the germline V gene. The CDR3 comprises 13 residues, both ends counted. CDR3 loop: CSVAKGINSPLYF.

This clonotype has only a few counts. The gene calls are TRBV20-1 and TRBJ2-3; 9 nucleotides align to TRBD2. The length of the CDR3 is 16 residues. The V gene's germline CDR1 is DFQATT and CDR2 SNEGSKA (reference sequence). V trimming: 3 bases; J trimming: 4 bases; junction bases outside the gene matches: 11. CDR3 region: CSARRVGLAFSDTQYF. For the CDR3, the DNA is TGCAGTGCTAGGCGGGTGGGACTAGCATTTTCAGATACGCAGTATTTT.

V and J are TRBV6-5 and TRBJ1-6; D remains ambiguous. Germline V CDR1 and CDR2: MNHEY, SVGAGI. V lost 0 bases to trimming and J lost 0 bases, with 12 bases between them. This CDR3 is built from 18 residues. This CDR3 is CASSYSTGLSSYNSPLHF. The CDR3, as DNA: TGTGCCAGCAGTTACTCGACCGGGCTGAGCTCCTATAATTCACCCCTCCACTTT.

This chain uses TRBV4-3 with TRBJ2-7, with TRBD1 matching 8 bases. After removal of 5 bases from V and 5 bases from J, the junction contained 5 bases not matched to a gene. This CDR3 spans 13 amino acids. The germline CDR1 and CDR2 sequences are LGHNA and YSLEER. CDR3 sequence reads: CASSSGTGNEQYF. As DNA, the CDR3 is TGCGCCAGCAGCTCCGGGACAGGTAACGAGCAGTACTTC.

The V and J genes are TRBV20-1 and TRBJ2-7; 7 bases match TRBD2. In germline, CDR1 is DFQATT, CDR2 SNEGSKA (reference sequence). V gave up 1 base and J gave up 6 bases; unmatched junction bases: 9. The CDR3 extends over 14 amino acids. The chain's CDR3 is CSARVGEGGFEQYF. Here the CDR3 DNA reads TGCAGTGCTAGAGTCGGGGAGGGAGGGTTCGAGCAGTACTTC.

The table lists this clonotype with a few counts. The rearrangement links TRBV28 to TRBJ1-2, with a possible D match to TRBD1 (5 bases). The CDR3 sequence is 14 residues long. Trimming took 6 bases from V and 8 from J, leaving 19 bases between them. Germline-derived CDR1 and CDR2 are MDHEN and SYDVKM. The CDR3 DNA follows: TGTGCCAGCAGCTCGGCGACGGGGGTTTGGGGCTACACCTTC. Its protein product is CASSSATGVWGYTF.

This clonotype was counted at least ten times. V and J are TRBV5-1 and TRBJ2-5, with D perhaps matching TRBD1 (6 bases). The germline CDR1 and CDR2 sequences are SGHRS and YFSETQ. Trimming cost V 3 bases and J 2 bases, with 11 bases left between them. The CDR3 covers 14 residues. The CDR3 DNA reads as TGCGCCAGCAGCTCGGACAGTCCTCAAGAGACCCAGTACTTC. Translation gives CASSSDSPQETQYF.

The J gene is TRBJ1-1, the V gene TRBV7-2, with 8 bases lining up with TRBD1. J gave up 10 bases and V 5 bases, and 9 bases lay outside the gene matches. Germline assignment: CDR1 SGHTA and CDR2 FQGNSA. This CDR3 comprises 13 residues. The CDR3 DNA follows: TGTGCCAGCAGCCAGCGGGCAGGGGGCGTAGCTTTCTTT. Amino acids: CASSQRAGGVAFF.

This clonotype was counted once. This sequence joins TRBV6-5 and TRBJ2-7; tentative D call: TRBD1 (6 bases). Germline CDR1 is MNHEY and CDR2 is SVGAGI. This CDR3 is 13 amino acids long. V shed 5 bases and J shed 5 bases, with 13 bases lying between them. The CDR3 is CASSDGQLHEQYF. The CDR3 nucleotides are TGTGCCAGCAGTGACGGACAGCTCCACGAGCAGTACTTC.

A few counts support this clonotype. This chain uses TRBV29-1 with TRBJ2-2, with 11 bases identical to TRBD2. The J segment lost 4 bases and the V segment lost 6 bases, leaving 4 bases of the junction unmatched. The CDR3 is made up of 14 amino acids. Germline CDR1 and CDR2: SQVTM and ANQGSEA. The CDR3 region has the DNA TGCAGCGTACGGACTAGCGGGTCCACCGGGGAGCTGTTTTTT. Translated, it gives CSVRTSGSTGELFF.

A few counts support this clonotype. This chain joins TRBV11-2 and TRBJ1-2, with D maybe TRBD1 (5 bases). Trimming pared 5 bases from V and 7 bases from J, leaving 14 bases between. From germline, CDR1 is SGHAT and CDR2 FQNNGV. This CDR3 comprises 13 residues. CDR3 region: CASSRMGGSGYTF. The DNA of the CDR3 is TGTGCCAGCAGCCGAATGGGGGGATCTGGCTACACCTTC.

The gene calls are TRBV10-1 and TRBJ2-3; D uncertain. The germline V gene encodes CDR1 WNHNN and CDR2 SYGVQD (reference sequence). The CDR3 covers 14 residues. Between the trimmed V and J ends, which lost 5 bases and 0 bases, there was a span of 9 bases. CDR3 loop: CASSWTLSTDTQYF. CDR3 DNA: TGCGCCAGCAGTTGGACCCTCAGCACAGATACGCAGTATTTT.

This clonotype was observed a few times. The V call is TRBV5-1, the J call TRBJ1-2; 9 nucleotides agree with TRBD1. The CDR3 is 17 amino acids. Trimming at V came to 3 bases and at J to 5 bases, leaving 14 bases not matched to a gene. The germline V gene has CDR1 SGHRS and CDR2 YFSETQ. The CDR3 is CASSSFPGTGLRYGYTF. DNA for the CDR3: TGCGCCAGCAGCTCTTTTCCCGGGACAGGGCTCCGATATGGCTACACCTTC.

This clonotype was detected a few times. This chain connects TRBV27 to TRBJ1-2; no definite D call. V was trimmed by 5 bases and J by 4 bases, leaving 14 bases between them. The CDR3 is made up of 14 amino acids. CDR1 MNHEY and CDR2 SMNVEV come from the germline V gene (reference sequence). Here the CDR3 DNA reads TGTGCCAGCAGTCCCCTCGGGGTATCCTATGGCTACACCTTC. Residues: CASSPLGVSYGYTF.

This clonotype has just one count. This sequence may be a read error, since a much larger clone differs from it by one base. The chain uses TRBV25-1 and TRBJ1-4, with D possibly being TRBD1 (5 bases). The germline V and J ends were trimmed by 4 bases and 8 bases, with 20 bases remaining between them. The germline V gene has CDR1 MGHDK and CDR2 SYGVNS. This CDR3 contains 16 residues. The CDR3 nucleotides read TGTGCCAGCAGTGCAATCCGCGACGGGGACGAAGAAAAACTGTTTTTT. Translating it yields CASSAIRDGDEEKLFF.

This clonotype has only one observation. The chain has TRBV18 and TRBJ1-1; 10 positions match TRBD1. The germline V gene has CDR1 KGHSH and CDR2 LQKENI. V trimming: 8 bases; J trimming: 5 bases; junction bases outside the gene matches: 11. The CDR3 extends over 15 amino acids. Written as DNA, the CDR3 is TGTGCCAGCACCCCGACAGGGGGCTCGGGAACTGAAGCTTTCTTT. Its protein product is CASTPTGGSGTEAFF.

The rearrangement joins TRBV7-2 to TRBJ2-3, with D tentatively TRBD2 (6 bases). Trimming shortened V by 3 bases and J by 5 bases, and 12 bases separated the two germline ends. From germline, CDR1 is SGHTA and CDR2 FQGNSA. The length of the CDR3 is 14 residues. Here the CDR3 reads CASSFTSRLDTQYF. For the CDR3, the DNA is TGTGCCAGCAGCTTCACTAGCCGACTAGATACGCAGTATTTT.

The rearrangement uses TRBV6-2 or TRBV6-3 and TRBJ2-7; D is undetermined. The CDR3 is 14 residues long. Looked up from germline, CDR1 is MNHEY and CDR2 is SVGEGT. The germline V and J ends were trimmed by 4 bases and 5 bases, with 15 bases remaining between them. In nucleotides, the CDR3 is TGTGCCAGCAGTTCGGGCAAGCTGGTGGACGAGCAGTACTTC. This sequence encodes CASSSGKLVDEQYF.

This chain uses TRBV30 with TRBJ2-7; maybe TRBD1 (6 bases). Trimming took 6 bases from V and 1 from J, leaving 10 bases between them. This CDR3 spans 12 amino acids. Looked up from germline, CDR1 is GTSNPN and CDR2 is SVGIG (reference sequence). The CDR3, as DNA: TGTGCCTGCCACGACAGGTCCTACGAGCAGTACTTC. Protein sequence: CACHDRSYEQYF.

In its sample, this clonotype was seen many times. CDR3 sequence (DNA): TGTGCCAGCAGTTTGGGGACGCAGTATTTT. Translated: CASSLGTQYF. The V call is TRBV12-3 or TRBV12-4, the J call TRBJ2-3; D unresolved. Trimming pared 3 bases from V and 9 bases from J, leaving 4 bases between. This CDR3 contains 10 residues.

V and J are TRBV5-1 and TRBJ2-3, with TRBD1 as a possible D gene (6 bases). Trimming pared 4 bases from V and 0 bases from J, leaving 15 bases between. The CDR3 has 16 amino acids. CDR1 and CDR2 (germline): SGHRS, YFSETQ. For the CDR3, the DNA is TGCGCCAGCAGCCTGTACCCAGGGGATAGCACAGATACGCAGTATTTT. It translates to CASSLYPGDSTDTQYF.

This clonotype was counted many times. The chain recombines TRBV24-1 with TRBJ2-3; D may match TRBD1 or TRBD2 (6 bases each). Germline CDR1 and CDR2: KGHDR and SFDVKD. The CDR3 consists of 13 residues. V dropped 8 bases and J dropped 1 base, with 9 bases sitting between them. The CDR3 loop is CATKRGGTDTQYF. The CDR3, as DNA: TGTGCCACCAAGAGGGGGGGCACAGATACGCAGTATTTT.